Listed below are T cell receptor beta chains from one sample, sequenced in a study of T cells in Graves' hyperthyroidism and ophthalmopathy. MiXCR, applied by TCRdb to the multiplex PCR reads, yields one record per CDR3 protein. The data show a few hundred thousand distinct CDR3 sequences, approximately 14% seen once. The sample comprised blood. The source of these receptors is a woman under 40 with Graves' hyperthyroidism. Each CDR3 is given with its conserved first and last residue. A D gene is named only where the DNA matches it firmly. Rows may omit the clone size; those that give it use once, few, many or a size class.

TRBV28	TRBD1	TRBJ2-1	many	TGTGCCAGCAGTTTATTAACAGGGGCCTCCTACAATGAGCAGTTCTTC	CASSLLTGASYNEQFF
TRBV2	TRBD1	TRBJ1-1	many	TGTGCCAGCAGTGATCCCCGGGACAGGATGAACACTGAAGCTTTCTTT	CASSDPRDRMNTEAFF
TRBV12-5	.	TRBJ1-1	few	TGTGCTAGTGGTTTGGTACGGATGAACACTGAAGCTTTCTTT	CASGLVRMNTEAFF
TRBV19	TRBD2	TRBJ2-1	few	TGTGCCAGTAGTCCGGGCGGGACTAGCGGGCCATCCTACAATGAGCAGTTCTTC	CASSPGGTSGPSYNEQFF
TRBV24-1	.	TRBJ2-7	many	TGTGCCACCAGTGATTTCGGCAGGGCCACCTACGAGCAGTACTTC	CATSDFGRATYEQYF
TRBV12-3/TRBV12-4	.	TRBJ1-5	many	TGTGCCAGCAGTTTGCGCCAGCTCGATCAGCCCCAGCATTTT	CASSLRQLDQPQHF
TRBV6-2/TRBV6-3	.	TRBJ1-5	many	TGTGCCAGCAGGACGGGGTGGGGGAATCAGCCCCAGCATTTT	CASRTGWGNQPQHF
TRBV7-9	TRBD2	TRBJ2-3	.	TGTGCCAGCAGCCCCCTGCTAGCGGGAGATACCATTACAGATACGCAGTATTTT	CASSPLLAGDTITDTQYF
TRBV20-1	TRBD1	TRBJ2-7	many	TGCAGTGCTAGACCCGGGACAGGACGTCTCGAGCAGTACTTC	CSARPGTGRLEQYF
TRBV4-3	TRBD2	TRBJ2-7	.	TGCGCCAGCAGCCAAGATTGGGACGGGGGGAACTACGAGCAGTACTTC	CASSQDWDGGNYEQYF
TRBV15	.	TRBJ1-5	once	TGTGCCGCGAGCAGATTTGGGGAAGCCCAGCATTTT	CAASRFGEAQHF
TRBV15	TRBD1	TRBJ1-3	once	TGTGCCACCAGCGAGAGGGGGCCTGGAAACACCATATATTTT	CATSERGPGNTIYF
TRBV27	.	TRBJ1-5	many	TGTGCCAGCAGTTTTCGAGGCCGGAATCAGCCCCAGCATTTT	CASSFRGRNQPQHF
TRBV30	.	TRBJ2-3	many	TGTGCCTGGAGTACAGGGGACTCAGATACGCAGTATTTT	CAWSTGDSDTQYF
TRBV19	TRBD2	TRBJ2-3	few	TGTGCCAGTAGTATATTGACGGGAGGGGTGCGCACAGATACGCAGTATTTT	CASSILTGGVRTDTQYF
TRBV19	TRBD2	TRBJ2-7	.	TGTGCCAGTAGTCGGACTAGCGGGAGGGGCGAGCAGTACTTC	CASSRTSGRGEQYF
TRBV7-3	.	TRBJ2-2	.	TGTGCCAGCAGCCCCCTGGTGGGAGATGCCGGGGAGCTGTTTTTT	CASSPLVGDAGELFF
TRBV19	TRBD2	TRBJ2-7	few	TGTGCCAGTAGTATTTGGACTAGCGAGCCCTTCAACGAGCAGTACTTC	CASSIWTSEPFNEQYF
TRBV6-1	TRBD1	TRBJ1-1	.	TGTGCCAGCCGCTTCCGACAGGGGAATTTCTTT	CASRFRQGNFF
TRBV29-1	.	TRBJ1-1	many	TGCAGCGTAGAAGGGTGGGTGAGGACTGAAGCTTTCTTT	CSVEGWVRTEAFF
TRBV5-1	.	TRBJ2-1	many	TGCGCCAGCAGCTTGGAAGGGGTCGGGAATGAGCAGTTCTTC	CASSLEGVGNEQFF
TRBV6-1	TRBD1	TRBJ1-1	many	TGTGCCAGCAGTTACTGGACAGGTGGAGGGGGCACTGAAGCTTTCTTT	CASSYWTGGGGTEAFF
TRBV2	TRBD2	TRBJ2-5	many	TGTGCCAGCGGGCGGGAGACGGAGACCCAGTACTTC	CASGRETETQYF
TRBV6-1	TRBD1	TRBJ1-4	.	TGTGCCAGCAGTTGGGGACAGGGAAGTGAAAAACTGTTTTTT	CASSWGQGSEKLFF
TRBV27	.	TRBJ2-7	.	TGTGCTACGGGACCACCTTCCTACGAGCAGTACTTC	CATGPPSYEQYF
TRBV12-3/TRBV12-4	TRBD2	TRBJ2-1	many	TGTGCCAGCAGTCGACTAGCGGGAGGATCCTACAATGAGCAGTTCTTC	CASSRLAGGSYNEQFF
TRBV27	.	TRBJ2-2	few	TGTGCCAGCAGTAGCGCAGGGGGGACCGGGGAGCTGTTTTTT	CASSSAGGTGELFF
TRBV2	.	TRBJ2-4	.	TGTGCCAGCAGGGATCTTGGCCACATTCAGTACTTC	CASRDLGHIQYF
TRBV20-1	.	TRBJ1-1	many	TGCAGTGCTAGAGTGGCAGTGAACACTGAAGCTTTCTTT	CSARVAVNTEAFF
TRBV5-6	.	TRBJ2-5	many	TGTGCCAGCAGCTTGGCGGCGGGAGAGACCCAGTACTTC	CASSLAAGETQYF
TRBV7-8	TRBD1	TRBJ1-1	many	TGTGCCAGCAGCTACGGACAGGGTGGGTTTGACACTGAAGCTTTCTTT	CASSYGQGGFDTEAFF
TRBV5-6	.	TRBJ2-3	many	TGTGCCAGCAGGCTAGCTAGAGATACGCAGTATTTT	CASRLARDTQYF
TRBV6-2/TRBV6-3	.	TRBJ2-1	many	TGTGCCAGCAGTTACACGGGAGCCTCCTACAATGAGCAGTTCTTC	CASSYTGASYNEQFF
TRBV4-1	TRBD1	TRBJ2-5	.	TGTGCCAGCAGCCTAGGGGGACAGTTACAGTACTTC	CASSLGGQLQYF
TRBV9	TRBD2	TRBJ2-1	few	TGTGCCAGCAGCGGGCGGTTAGGAGCGGGATTTTTCTATGAGCAGTTCTTC	CASSGRLGAGFFYEQFF
TRBV2	TRBD1	TRBJ1-2	many	TGTGCCAGCAGGTCCGGGACAGGGGGCGCGTTTGGCTACACCTTC	CASRSGTGGAFGYTF
TRBV29-1	.	TRBJ1-1	many	TGCAGCGTTTTTGGACAAAGGAACACTGAAGCTTTCTTT	CSVFGQRNTEAFF
TRBV28	.	TRBJ1-5	many	TGTGCCAGCAGTCGAAGAAATCAGCCCCAGCATTTT	CASSRRNQPQHF
TRBV11-2	.	TRBJ2-3	many	TGTGCCAGCAGCAGCGACTCGGATACGCAGTATTTT	CASSSDSDTQYF
TRBV4-1	TRBD2	TRBJ2-1	few	TGCGCCAGCAGGCAGACTAGCGGGAGGGCCAATGAGCAGTTCTTC	CASRQTSGRANEQFF
TRBV5-1	TRBD2	TRBJ2-3	many	TGCGCCAGCAGCTTGGGGGTACTAGCGGAAACTTACACAGATACGCAGTATTTT	CASSLGVLAETYTDTQYF
TRBV12-3/TRBV12-4	.	TRBJ2-1	.	TGTGCCAGCAGTTCAGGGGCGTCCTACGAGCAGTTCTTC	CASSSGASYEQFF
TRBV18	.	TRBJ1-5	many	TGTGCCAGCTCACCTCTTAGCCCTCCAAACAATCAGCCCCAGCATTTT	CASSPLSPPNNQPQHF
TRBV27	.	TRBJ2-3	many	TGTGCCAGCAGTCTAAACCCGACGTTGGATACGCAGTATTTT	CASSLNPTLDTQYF
TRBV30	.	TRBJ1-1	many	TGTGCCTGGCACGGTAACACTGAAGCTTTCTTT	CAWHGNTEAFF
TRBV15	.	TRBJ2-7	few	TGTGCCACCAGCAGAGTGGTGGGGGCCTACGAGCAGTACTTC	CATSRVVGAYEQYF
TRBV6-1	TRBD1	TRBJ2-3	many	TGTGCCAGCAGTTACCTTGACAGGGCAGATACGCAGTATTTT	CASSYLDRADTQYF
TRBV5-1	.	TRBJ2-1	few	TGCGCCAGCAGCTATGGCCCGCGTACAAACAGGGATTACAATGAGCAGTTCTTC	CASSYGPRTNRDYNEQFF
TRBV3-1	.	TRBJ2-1	.	TGTGCCAGCAGCCAAGATCTAGCTGGCAATGAGCAGTTCTTC	CASSQDLAGNEQFF
TRBV3-1	.	TRBJ1-1	many	TGTGCCAGCAGCCGGGGGGAGCACACTGAAGCTTTCTTT	CASSRGEHTEAFF
TRBV2	TRBD2	TRBJ2-3	many	TGTGCCAGCAGTTTCAGAAGCGGGAACGCCCCAGATACGCAGTATTTT	CASSFRSGNAPDTQYF
TRBV28	.	TRBJ2-1	many	TGTGCCAGCAGTGTCATACCGGGTCGACACAATGAGCAGTTCTTC	CASSVIPGRHNEQFF
TRBV29-1	TRBD2	TRBJ2-3	many	TGCAGCGTCCATTCGGGGGGTGGGAATCTACCCTACACAGATACGCAGTATTTT	CSVHSGGGNLPYTDTQYF
TRBV6-5	.	TRBJ1-5	few	TGTGCCAGCAGTTACCCCAGCCGATCCGGAGCGCTGGCCCAGCATTTT	CASSYPSRSGALAQHF
TRBV9	TRBD1	TRBJ2-5	.	TGTGCCAGCAGCGTAGCTTGGGGACAGCAAGAGACCCAGTACTTC	CASSVAWGQQETQYF
TRBV13	.	TRBJ2-7	.	TGTACCAGCAGCTCTCGTGAAACCCGTTGGGCCGAGCAGTACTTC	CTSSSRETRWAEQYF
TRBV7-2	.	TRBJ1-1	many	TGTGCCAGCAGCTTAGGGGCCACCTACACTGAAGCTTTCTTT	CASSLGATYTEAFF
TRBV7-2	.	TRBJ2-7	many	TGTGCCAGCAGCTTAGGGTACCCGGTAAGCTCCTACGAGCAGTACTTC	CASSLGYPVSSYEQYF
TRBV20-1	.	TRBJ2-3	many	TGCAGTGCTAGGTCTGGGCTAGCGTTCAGAGATACGCAGTATTTT	CSARSGLAFRDTQYF